This TCR beta chain was captured in a study of cytomegalovirus exposure and HLA in healthy donors. The donors were in the roughly 110-subject validation cohort; that cohort was separate from the roughly 680-subject first cohort. Germline-derived CDR1 and CDR2 are MNHEY and SMNVEV (reference sequence). This CDR3 is built from 14 residues. The V segment lost 6 bases and the J segment 2 bases; nucleotides outside the gene matches: 4. Data came from immunoSEQ multiplex PCR; TCRdb stores just in-frame clones and leaves some out. Of about 220,000 clones listed, approximately 88% are singletons. This chain links TRBV27 with TRBJ2-7, with 10 bases identical to TRBD2. The TCR originated in a woman aged 25 to 45 in good health and CMV-seropositive. The material sequenced was PBMCs. CDR3 coding DNA: TGTGCCAGCAGCCGTACTAGCGGGACCTACGAGCAGTACTTC. It is translated as CASSRTSGTYEQYF.